These T cell receptor beta chains were read from a single sample in a study of spatial heterogeneity in lung cancer. Via MiXCR, TCRdb re-called the 5' RACE reads, giving one row per CDR3 protein. The data show 15,000 to 20,000 distinct CDR3 sequences, 9.2% seen once. The sequencing here drew on PBMCs, taken at follow-up. These receptors were obtained from a male donor with early-stage non-small cell lung cancer. CDR3s include the opening cysteine and the closing phenylalanine or tryptophan. Fields, in order: clone size, CDR3 length, D gene, V gene, J gene, CDR3 DNA, CDR3 protein. The D gene is left open where the match is weak. Size tells how often a clone was seen (once, few, many) or the class of an expanded clone, and some rows leave it out.

abundance: many
len: 15
d_gene: .
v_gene: TRBV7-2
j_gene: TRBJ2-1
CDR3nt: TGTGCCAGCAGCTTAGAAGCTGCTTCCTACAATGAGCAGTTCTTC
CDR3aa: CASSLEAASYNEQFF

abundance: many
len: 14
d_gene: .
v_gene: TRBV27
j_gene: TRBJ2-3
CDR3nt: TGTGCCAGCAGTTTAGGCTTAAGCACAGATACGCAGTATTTT
CDR3aa: CASSLGLSTDTQYF

abundance: few
len: 12
d_gene: TRBD2
v_gene: TRBV7-9
j_gene: TRBJ2-3
CDR3nt: TGTGCCAGCAGCTCTGAAGCGGGGTCACAGTATTTT
CDR3aa: CASSSEAGSQYF

abundance: .
len: 16
d_gene: TRBD2
v_gene: TRBV6-2/TRBV6-3
j_gene: TRBJ2-3
CDR3nt: TGTGCCAGCAGTTACACTAGCGGGGGGAGCACAGATACGCAGTATTTT
CDR3aa: CASSYTSGGSTDTQYF

abundance: many
len: 14
d_gene: .
v_gene: TRBV24-1
j_gene: TRBJ2-7
CDR3nt: TGTGCCACCAGTGAATCGGGAACCCGGGAAGAGCAGTACTTC
CDR3aa: CATSESGTREEQYF

abundance: many
len: 12
d_gene: .
v_gene: TRBV5-1
j_gene: TRBJ2-3
CDR3nt: TGCGCCAGCAGCCCCGGGGGAGATACGCAGTATTTT
CDR3aa: CASSPGGDTQYF

abundance: many
len: 18
d_gene: TRBD2
v_gene: TRBV7-2
j_gene: TRBJ2-1
CDR3nt: TGTGCCAGCAGCCCCTCGGCGTTAGCGGGGGGCTTATACAATGAGCAGTTCTTC
CDR3aa: CASSPSALAGGLYNEQFF

abundance: many
len: 14
d_gene: .
v_gene: TRBV29-1
j_gene: TRBJ2-7
CDR3nt: TGCAGCGTTCCGGACATGGGGAGAACCCAAGGGCAGTACTTC
CDR3aa: CSVPDMGRTQGQYF

abundance: .
len: 14
d_gene: .
v_gene: TRBV9
j_gene: TRBJ2-7
CDR3nt: TGTGCCAGCAGCGTAGCCCCCCTCTCGGTAGAGCAGTACTTC
CDR3aa: CASSVAPLSVEQYF

abundance: many
len: 14
d_gene: TRBD2
v_gene: TRBV7-9
j_gene: TRBJ2-1
CDR3nt: TGTGCCAGCAGGCCCGCGGCGGGAGGCCAAAAGCAGTTCTTC
CDR3aa: CASRPAAGGQKQFF

abundance: .
len: 12
d_gene: .
v_gene: TRBV10-2
j_gene: TRBJ2-7
CDR3nt: TGCGCCAGCAGTGAGTACAGCTACGAGCAGTACTTC
CDR3aa: CASSEYSYEQYF

abundance: many
len: 17
d_gene: TRBD1
v_gene: TRBV24-1
j_gene: TRBJ2-5
CDR3nt: TGTGCCACCAGTGATTTCCAGACAGGGGGTCGCCAAGAGACCCAGTACTTC
CDR3aa: CATSDFQTGGRQETQYF

abundance: many
len: 19
d_gene: TRBD2
v_gene: TRBV7-2
j_gene: TRBJ2-1
CDR3nt: TGTGCCAGCAGATCCTCCACAGGGAGCGGGAGGGCCATCTACAATGAGCAGTTCTTC
CDR3aa: CASRSSTGSGRAIYNEQFF

abundance: many
len: 16
d_gene: .
v_gene: TRBV30
j_gene: TRBJ2-3
CDR3nt: TGTGCCTGGAGTGTCCTCAACAGGGTTGGCACAGATACGCAGTATTTT
CDR3aa: CAWSVLNRVGTDTQYF

abundance: many
len: 14
d_gene: .
v_gene: TRBV7-8
j_gene: TRBJ1-5
CDR3nt: TGTGCCAGCAGCTTAGCGGGGATGAATCAGCCCCAGCATTTT
CDR3aa: CASSLAGMNQPQHF

abundance: few
len: 13
d_gene: .
v_gene: TRBV5-1
j_gene: TRBJ1-1
CDR3nt: TGCGCCAGCACTGTTACAGGGAGGACTGAAGCTTTCTTT
CDR3aa: CASTVTGRTEAFF

abundance: many
len: 15
d_gene: .
v_gene: TRBV19
j_gene: TRBJ1-1
CDR3nt: TGTGCCAGTATGCGTCTTGAGGCCGGGGGGACTGAAGCTTTCTTT
CDR3aa: CASMRLEAGGTEAFF

abundance: many
len: 16
d_gene: .
v_gene: TRBV10-2
j_gene: TRBJ2-3
CDR3nt: TGCGCCAGCAGTGCTGCGAGGGGCGCATCGTCAGATACGCAGTATTTT
CDR3aa: CASSAARGASSDTQYF

abundance: many
len: 14
d_gene: .
v_gene: TRBV1
j_gene: TRBJ2-5
CDR3nt: TGCACCAGCAGCCAAGAGACCAGGCCAGAGACCCAGTACTTC
CDR3aa: CTSSQETRPETQYF

abundance: many
len: 13
d_gene: .
v_gene: TRBV11-2
j_gene: TRBJ2-5
CDR3nt: TGTGCCAGCAGCATTGGACACCAAGAGACCCAGTACTTC
CDR3aa: CASSIGHQETQYF

abundance: few
len: 15
d_gene: .
v_gene: TRBV28
j_gene: TRBJ1-3
CDR3nt: TGTGCCAGCAGCCCCAGGTTAGGGAAGGAAAACACCATATATTTT
CDR3aa: CASSPRLGKENTIYF

abundance: few
len: 17
d_gene: .
v_gene: TRBV7-2
j_gene: TRBJ2-2
CDR3nt: TGTGCCAGCAGTTCCCGTTACGGCGGTTCCCCCGCCGGGGAGCTGTTTTTT
CDR3aa: CASSSRYGGSPAGELFF

abundance: .
len: 15
d_gene: .
v_gene: TRBV23-1
j_gene: TRBJ2-5
CDR3nt: TGCGCCAGCAGTCAATACCCCTACGTGCAAGAGACCCAGTACTTC
CDR3aa: CASSQYPYVQETQYF

abundance: .
len: 15
d_gene: TRBD1
v_gene: TRBV5-4
j_gene: TRBJ1-2
CDR3nt: TGTGCCAGCAGCCGACCCGGGACAGGGACCTATGGCTACACCTTC
CDR3aa: CASSRPGTGTYGYTF

abundance: .
len: 15
d_gene: TRBD2
v_gene: TRBV7-2
j_gene: TRBJ2-1
CDR3nt: TGTGCCAGCAGCTGGAAGCGGGACTCCTACAATGAGCAGTTCTTC
CDR3aa: CASSWKRDSYNEQFF

abundance: medium-sized
len: 14
d_gene: TRBD2
v_gene: TRBV27
j_gene: TRBJ2-7
CDR3nt: TGTGCCAGCAGTTTAGCGGGGGGTGCCTACGAGCAGTACTTC
CDR3aa: CASSLAGGAYEQYF

abundance: many
len: 14
d_gene: TRBD1
v_gene: TRBV6-5
j_gene: TRBJ2-3
CDR3nt: TGTGCCACCCGGAGAAGGGGGCAGGGAGATACGCAGTATTTT
CDR3aa: CATRRRGQGDTQYF

abundance: many
len: 13
d_gene: .
v_gene: TRBV20-1
j_gene: TRBJ1-2
CDR3nt: TGCAGTGCTATCCCTCGGGGCGGGGCTGGCTACACCTTC
CDR3aa: CSAIPRGGAGYTF

abundance: many
len: 15
d_gene: .
v_gene: TRBV3-1
j_gene: TRBJ1-2
CDR3nt: TGTGCCAGCAGCCAAGGGTTGGCGGGGAGCTATGGCTACACCTTC
CDR3aa: CASSQGLAGSYGYTF

abundance: .
len: 17
d_gene: TRBD2
v_gene: TRBV4-1
j_gene: TRBJ2-5
CDR3nt: TGCGCCAGCAGCCAAGGACCGGAGCGGGGGGGCTGGGAGACCCAGTACTTC
CDR3aa: CASSQGPERGGWETQYF

abundance: many
len: 10
d_gene: .
v_gene: TRBV29-1
j_gene: TRBJ2-1
CDR3nt: TGCAGCGTTGAATGGAATGAGCAGTTCTTC
CDR3aa: CSVEWNEQFF

abundance: .
len: 12
d_gene: .
v_gene: TRBV16
j_gene: TRBJ2-1
CDR3nt: TGTGCCAGCAGCCAAGGGGCGCGTGAGCGGTTCTTC
CDR3aa: CASSQGARERFF

abundance: many
len: 17
d_gene: TRBD1
v_gene: TRBV12-3/TRBV12-4
j_gene: TRBJ1-2
CDR3nt: TGTGCCAGCAGTTCATACGGGACAGGGGCCGGAGATTATGGCTACACCTTC
CDR3aa: CASSSYGTGAGDYGYTF

abundance: many
len: 17
d_gene: .
v_gene: TRBV7-9
j_gene: TRBJ2-7
CDR3nt: TGTGCCAGCAGCTTAGGGGCTCAGGGAAACTCCGTCTACGAGCAGTACTTC
CDR3aa: CASSLGAQGNSVYEQYF

abundance: .
len: 14
d_gene: TRBD2
v_gene: TRBV28
j_gene: TRBJ2-1
CDR3nt: TGTGCCAGCATCCCCGGGGGGGACTACAATGAGCAGTTCTTC
CDR3aa: CASIPGGDYNEQFF

abundance: many
len: 15
d_gene: .
v_gene: TRBV6-5
j_gene: TRBJ1-1
CDR3nt: TGTGCCAGCAGTTACTCGACGGCAGTGAACACTGAAGCTTTCTTT
CDR3aa: CASSYSTAVNTEAFF

abundance: many
len: 13
d_gene: .
v_gene: TRBV2
j_gene: TRBJ2-1
CDR3nt: TGTGCCAGCAGTGACAGCGCCTACAATGAGCAGTTCTTC
CDR3aa: CASSDSAYNEQFF

abundance: many
len: 12
d_gene: TRBD2
v_gene: TRBV29-1
j_gene: TRBJ2-3
CDR3nt: TGCAGCGTTGGGGCTAGCGGGGGTACGCAGTATTTT
CDR3aa: CSVGASGGTQYF

abundance: many
len: 14
d_gene: TRBD2
v_gene: TRBV9
j_gene: TRBJ2-1
CDR3nt: TGTGCCAGCAGGCGGGCGGGAGGGGACAATGAGCAGTTCTTC
CDR3aa: CASRRAGGDNEQFF

abundance: medium-sized
len: 14
d_gene: .
v_gene: TRBV6-2/TRBV6-3
j_gene: TRBJ2-3
CDR3nt: TGTGCCAGCAGGTGGTCGATAAGCACAGATACGCAGTATTTT
CDR3aa: CASRWSISTDTQYF

abundance: many
len: 14
d_gene: .
v_gene: TRBV5-1
j_gene: TRBJ1-1
CDR3nt: TGCGCCAGCAGCTTGACAGGGTTGAACACTGAAGCTTTCTTT
CDR3aa: CASSLTGLNTEAFF

abundance: many
len: 14
d_gene: TRBD1
v_gene: TRBV7-2
j_gene: TRBJ1-5
CDR3nt: TGTGCCAGCAGCTTAAGGACAGGGGATCAGCCCCAGCATTTT
CDR3aa: CASSLRTGDQPQHF

abundance: .
len: 16
d_gene: .
v_gene: TRBV4-2
j_gene: TRBJ2-7
CDR3nt: TGTGCCAGCAGCCAAGTCGCGGGACAGAGCTCCTACGAGCAGTACTTC
CDR3aa: CASSQVAGQSSYEQYF

abundance: many
len: 14
d_gene: .
v_gene: TRBV7-9
j_gene: TRBJ1-1
CDR3nt: TGTGCCAGCAGCTTAGTTGCAGGGTGGACTGAAGCTTTCTTT
CDR3aa: CASSLVAGWTEAFF

abundance: many
len: 16
d_gene: TRBD2
v_gene: TRBV5-6
j_gene: TRBJ2-2
CDR3nt: TGTGCCAGCAGCTTGCGACTAGCGGCGAACACCGGGGAGCTGTTTTTT
CDR3aa: CASSLRLAANTGELFF

abundance: many
len: 15
d_gene: .
v_gene: TRBV6-2/TRBV6-3
j_gene: TRBJ1-2
CDR3nt: TGTGCCAGCAGTTACTCGAGCACACCTGGCTATGGCTACACCTTC
CDR3aa: CASSYSSTPGYGYTF

abundance: many
len: 15
d_gene: .
v_gene: TRBV28
j_gene: TRBJ2-1
CDR3nt: TGTGCCAGCAGTTCTGACTCCCAAGTCTACAATGAGCAGTTCTTC
CDR3aa: CASSSDSQVYNEQFF